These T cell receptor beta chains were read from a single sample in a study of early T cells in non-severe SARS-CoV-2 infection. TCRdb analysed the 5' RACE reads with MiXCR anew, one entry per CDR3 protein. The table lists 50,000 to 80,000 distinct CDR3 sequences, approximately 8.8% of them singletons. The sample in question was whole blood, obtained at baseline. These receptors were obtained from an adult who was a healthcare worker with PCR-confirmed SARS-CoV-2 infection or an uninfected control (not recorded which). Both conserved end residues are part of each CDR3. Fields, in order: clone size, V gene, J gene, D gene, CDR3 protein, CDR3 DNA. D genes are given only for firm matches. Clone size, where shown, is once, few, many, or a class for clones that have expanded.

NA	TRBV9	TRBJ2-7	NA	CASSVDQGSYEQYF	TGTGCCAGCAGCGTAGACCAGGGCTCCTACGAGCAGTACTTC
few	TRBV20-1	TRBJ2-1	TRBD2	CSARGLGVSEQFF	TGCAGTGCTAGGGGACTAGGAGTGAGTGAGCAGTTCTTC
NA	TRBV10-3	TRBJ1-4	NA	CAISDSSAGEKLFF	TGTGCCATCAGTGATTCGTCGGCGGGGGAAAAACTGTTTTTT
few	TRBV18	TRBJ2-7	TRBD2	CASSPTASGGYEQYF	TGTGCCAGCTCACCTACCGCTAGCGGGGGGTACGAGCAGTACTTC
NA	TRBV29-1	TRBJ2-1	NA	CSGTDTALHYNEQFF	TGCAGCGGGACGGATACAGCTCTGCACTACAATGAGCAGTTCTTC
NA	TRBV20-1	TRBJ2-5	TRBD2	CSARFGRGQETQYF	TGCAGTGCTAGGTTCGGGAGGGGGCAAGAGACCCAGTACTTC
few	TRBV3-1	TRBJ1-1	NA	CASSLEGGVTEAFF	TGTGCCAGCAGCCTTGAGGGTGGGGTGACTGAAGCTTTCTTT
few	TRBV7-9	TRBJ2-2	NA	CASSLESRGLRYHTGELFF	TGTGCCAGCAGCTTAGAGAGCCGGGGCCTAAGGTATCACACCGGGGAGCTGTTTTTT
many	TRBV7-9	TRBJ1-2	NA	CASSLKSGYTF	TGTGCCAGCAGCTTAAAATCGGGCTACACCTTC
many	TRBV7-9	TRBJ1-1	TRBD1	CASSRRGRGYTEAFF	TGTGCCAGCAGCCGACGGGGCAGGGGGTACACTGAAGCTTTCTTT
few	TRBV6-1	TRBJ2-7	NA	CASRDSGGGGSAEYF	TGTGCCAGCAGGGACTCAGGGGGTGGCGGGAGTGCGGAGTACTTC
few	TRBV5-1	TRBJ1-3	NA	CASSLTAGSGNTIYF	TGCGCCAGCAGCTTGACCGCAGGCTCTGGAAACACCATATATTTT
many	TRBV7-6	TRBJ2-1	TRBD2	CASSLRGDSSGLAAGEQFF	TGTGCCAGCAGCTTAAGGGGGGACAGTTCGGGACTAGCGGCCGGTGAGCAGTTCTTC
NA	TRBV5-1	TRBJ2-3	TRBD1	CASSLAEGGRTDTQYF	TGCGCCAGCAGCTTGGCCGAAGGGGGCCGCACAGATACGCAGTATTTT
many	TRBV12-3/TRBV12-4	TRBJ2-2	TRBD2	CASPRGAGGTGELFF	TGTGCCAGCCCGAGGGGAGCGGGAGGTACCGGGGAGCTGTTTTTT